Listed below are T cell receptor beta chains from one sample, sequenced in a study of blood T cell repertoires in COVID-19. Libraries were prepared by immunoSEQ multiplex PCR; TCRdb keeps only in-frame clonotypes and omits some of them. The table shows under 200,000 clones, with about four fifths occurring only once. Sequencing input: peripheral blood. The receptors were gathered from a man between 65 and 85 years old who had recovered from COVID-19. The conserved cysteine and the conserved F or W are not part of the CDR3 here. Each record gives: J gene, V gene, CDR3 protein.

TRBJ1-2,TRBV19,ASSMSQNGYT
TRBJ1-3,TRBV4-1,ASSQDKVASGNTIY
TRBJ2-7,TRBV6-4,ASTAARGETIYEQY
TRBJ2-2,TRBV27,ASRGDPGQGTNTGELF
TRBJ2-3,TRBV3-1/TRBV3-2,ASSKRGEDTQY
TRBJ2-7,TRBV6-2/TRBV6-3,ASSRIQGQAYEQY
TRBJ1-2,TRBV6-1,ASSDFPSSGYT
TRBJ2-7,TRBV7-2,ASSPGASGAYEQY
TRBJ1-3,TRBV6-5,AIYDSAEGNTIY
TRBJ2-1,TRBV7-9,ASGSTLSGLDNEQF
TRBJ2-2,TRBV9,ASSTEARAGAGELF
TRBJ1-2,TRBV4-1,ASSQVGRGNYGYT
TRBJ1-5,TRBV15,ATSKDRSRNQPQH
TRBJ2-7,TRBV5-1,ASSERTDNYEQY
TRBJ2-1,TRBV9,ASSASGQVNNEQF
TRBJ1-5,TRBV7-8,ASSLDRTGPQH
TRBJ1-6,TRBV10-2,ASSSEEGVGNSPLH
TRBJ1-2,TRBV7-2,ASSSPQGNYGYT
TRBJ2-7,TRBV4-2,ASSQDARAGDVYEQY
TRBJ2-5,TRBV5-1,ASSSGGPLETQY
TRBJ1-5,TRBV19,ASRSTDRENQPQH
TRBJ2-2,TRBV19,ASSRRTPDTGELF
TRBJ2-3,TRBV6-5,ASRSPGAGDTQY
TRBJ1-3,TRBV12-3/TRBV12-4,ASSSPPGNSS
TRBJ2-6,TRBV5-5,ASSLTGTGGTGANVLT
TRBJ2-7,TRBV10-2,ASSESGYSSYEQY
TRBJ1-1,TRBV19,ASSPQGAGNTEAF
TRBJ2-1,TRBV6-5,ASRGLAGDVYEQF
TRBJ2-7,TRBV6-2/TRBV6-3,ASSPGTGVYEQY
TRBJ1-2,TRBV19,ASSIPGQGARGYT
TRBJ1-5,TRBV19,ASSLRMGQPQH
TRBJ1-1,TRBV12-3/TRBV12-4,ASSLQGGTEAF
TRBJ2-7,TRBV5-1,ASSKALAGGQSYEQY